The 12 T cell receptor beta chains presented below share a single source sample, sequenced in a study of blood T cell repertoires in COVID-19. TCRdb keeps only in-frame clones here, not all; method: immunoSEQ multiplex PCR. The table lists approximately 350,000 clones, 75% to 90% of them singletons, with about 6% in the top ten. Sequenced input: peripheral blood. Every receptor here comes from a woman aged 45-59 years with COVID-19, enrolled during active disease.

The CDR3, as DNA: TGTGCCAGCAGTTTTTCAGTGGGGGAGGTGCAGTACTTC. Protein sequence: CASSFSVGEVQYF. V usage is TRBV27 and J usage is TRBJ2-7; a possible D gene is TRBD2 (6 bases). V shed 3 bases and J shed 9 bases, with 15 bases lying between them. CDR3 length: 13 amino acids. Germline V gives CDR1 MNHEY, CDR2 SMNVEV (reference sequence).

The V and J genes are TRBV11-3 and TRBJ1-1; perhaps TRBD1 as D (5 bases). The V gene lost 3 bases and the J gene lost 4 bases, with 18 bases spanning the gap. This CDR3 is built from 16 residues. Germline values: CDR1 SGHNT, CDR2 YENEEA. The chain's CDR3 is CASSFGRRRVVTEAFF. In nucleotides, the CDR3 is TGTGCCAGCAGCTTTGGGAGGCGCAGGGTCGTCACTGAAGCTTTCTTT.

V and J are TRBV18 and TRBJ2-1, with 9 bases matching TRBD2. With 4 bases clipped from V and 9 bases from J, the junction kept 7 bases outside the gene matches. Germline CDR1 is KGHSH and CDR2 is LQKENI. This CDR3 region has 14 residues. The CDR3 sequence is CASSRPGLAPEQFF. In DNA form, the CDR3 reads TGTGCCAGCTCACGGCCGGGACTAGCCCCTGAGCAGTTCTTC.

CDR3 in amino acids: CATNPQPGQYNYGYTF. The CDR3 DNA sequence: TGTGCCACCAACCCCCAACCGGGACAGTATAACTATGGCTACACCTTC. The rearrangement joins TRBV10-3 to TRBJ1-2; TRBD1 agrees at 7 bases. Germline loops: CDR1 ENHRY, CDR2 SYGVKD. The CDR3 is 16 residues long. The junction had 15 bases not matched to a gene; V was cut back by 10 bases and J by 1 base.

J is TRBJ2-7 and V is TRBV27; possible D gene TRBD1, 6 bases. V lost 6 bases and J 4 bases, leaving 13 bases between the germline ends. Germline assignment: CDR1 MNHEY and CDR2 SMNVEV (reference sequence). CDR3 length: 13 residues. The CDR3 sequence is CASSPSRGYEQYF. The CDR3 nucleotides are TGTGCCAGCAGCCCGAGTAGGGGGTACGAGCAGTACTTC.

The CDR3 coding sequence is TGTGCCAGCAGCCCGGGACAGGGAGAGAAACTGTTTTTT. It yields the protein CASSPGQGEKLFF. The chain employs TRBV5-4 and TRBJ1-4; 9 bases align to TRBD1. Unmatched junction bases numbered 6, after V lost 4 bases and J lost 11 bases. The CDR3 runs 13 residues. Germline loops: CDR1 SGHNT, CDR2 YYREEE (reference sequence).

The V gene is TRBV7-2, the J gene TRBJ2-1; D may be TRBD2 (7 bases). V shed 4 bases and J shed 4 bases, with 17 bases lying between them. The CDR3 covers 16 residues. Germline loops: CDR1 SGHTA, CDR2 FQGNSA. The CDR3 DNA sequence: TGTGCCAGCAGCTCCTCAGCGGGACACCTATACAATGAGCAGTTCTTC. Its translation is CASSSSAGHLYNEQFF.

The rearrangement joins TRBV27 to TRBJ2-7, with 8 bases lining up with TRBD2. This CDR3 comprises 14 residues. J was trimmed by 5 bases and V by 7 bases; bases with no gene match: 10. Germline assignment: CDR1 MNHEY and CDR2 SMNVEV (reference sequence). CDR3 coding DNA: TGTGCCAGCACTCGACCGGGACTAGTCGACGAGCAGTACTTC. Amino acids: CASTRPGLVDEQYF.

The chain joins TRBV7-9 to TRBJ1-2, with D perhaps TRBD1 (6 bases). V shed 5 bases and J shed 0 bases, with 13 bases lying between them. Germline lookup yields CDR1 SEHNR and CDR2 FQNEAQ (reference sequence). The CDR3 is 15 amino acids. The CDR3 protein is CASSPKGEPNYGYTF. DNA for the CDR3: TGTGCCAGCAGCCCGAAGGGGGAGCCTAACTATGGCTACACCTTC.

This chain joins TRBV18 and TRBJ1-2; no firm D call. This CDR3 contains 17 residues. V dropped 3 bases and J dropped 2 bases, with 19 bases sitting between them. Germline-derived CDR1 and CDR2 are KGHSH and LQKENI. The CDR3 DNA reads TGTGCCAGCTCACCCCTTAAAGGAGGCGGGGTGAACTATGGCTACACCTTC. Translated: CASSPLKGGGVNYGYTF.

V usage is TRBV4-3 and J usage is TRBJ2-7; TRBD1 agrees at 8 bases. CDR3 size: 16 residues. CDR1 is LGHNA and CDR2 is YSLEER in the germline V gene. J gave up 7 bases and V 1 base, and 12 bases lay outside the gene matches. CDR3 protein: CASSQGAGQGSWEQYF. The CDR3 nucleotides are TGCGCCAGCAGCCAAGGGGCCGGACAGGGATCATGGGAGCAGTACTTC.

This chain connects TRBV6-4 to TRBJ1-5; D unclear. Germline CDR1 and CDR2: MRHNA and SNTAGT. V lost 3 bases and J lost 0, with 18 bases in between. The CDR3 is made up of 18 amino acids. The CDR3 sequence: CASSDHPRWANSNQPQHF. CDR3 sequence (DNA): TGTGCCAGCAGTGATCACCCTCGATGGGCAAATAGCAATCAGCCCCAGCATTTT.